This T cell receptor (beta chain) emerged from a study of blood T cell repertoires in COVID-19. Germline V gives CDR1 MNHEY, CDR2 SMNVEV (reference sequence). This CDR3 spans 16 amino acids. V lost 5 bases to trimming and J lost 0 bases; unmatched junction nucleotides: 6. Methods used by the authors: Estimates of nucleated cell counts were drawn from the amplification of reference gene primers. Some clones are missing from TCRdb's copy, which holds only in-frame ones; the method was immunoSEQ multiplex PCR. V, J and clone size are those of that table, while D and trimming were read from the DNA. The sample yields about 140,000 clones, 88% seen once.

The chain is built from TRBV27 and TRBJ2-7; TRBD2 agrees at 11 bases. Sequenced sample: peripheral blood. This sequence originates from a woman aged 50 to 60 with acute or convalescent COVID-19. DNA for the CDR3: TGTGCCAGCAGTCTAGCGGGGACTAGCGGCTCCTACGAGCAGTACTTC. This sequence encodes CASSLAGTSGSYEQYF.